These 9 T cell receptor beta chains came from one sample sequenced in a study of OX40 agonist ivuxolimab in advanced cancers. Generated by immunoSEQ multiplex PCR, the TCRdb table keeps only in-frame clones and is missing some. Of about 2,200 clones listed, roughly 80% are singletons. This specimen consisted of CD4+ or CD8+ T cells sorted from blood, obtained in a trial of the OX40 agonist ivuxolimab. Receptors were obtained from an adult with an advanced solid tumor such as melanoma, head and neck, liver or kidney cancer.

This rearrangement joins TRBV9 to TRBJ1-2, with TRBD1 identical over 8 bases. The CDR3 extends over 16 amino acids. J gave up 4 bases and V 4 bases, and 12 bases lay outside the gene matches. In germline, CDR1 is SGDLS, CDR2 YYNGEE. The CDR3 sequence is CASSTLDRAFSYGYTF. DNA for the CDR3: TGTGCCAGCAGCACGCTGGACAGGGCCTTTTCCTATGGCTACACCTTC. The variable domain in full, completed from reference TRBV9 and TRBJ1-2, reads DSGVTQTPKHLITATGQRVTLRCSPRSGDLSVYWYQQSLDQGLQFLIQYYNGEERAKGNILERFSAQQFPDLHSELNLSSLELGDSALYFCASSTLDRAFSYGYTFGSGTRLTVV.

The chain employs TRBV11-2 and TRBJ2-1; 9 nucleotides line up with TRBD2. Losses at the gene ends were 1 base for V and 3 bases for J; bases not matched to a gene: 1. CDR1 is SGHAT, CDR2 FQNNGV, per germline. There are 15 residues in the CDR3. This CDR3 is CASSLGLAVYNEQFF. In DNA form, the CDR3 reads TGTGCCAGCAGCTTAGGACTAGCGGTCTACAATGAGCAGTTCTTC.

The rearrangement uses TRBV6-1 and TRBJ2-1, with D perhaps TRBD2 (6 bases). CDR1 and CDR2 (germline): MNHNS, SASEGT. V lost 2 bases to trimming and J lost 12 bases, with 23 bases between them. The CDR3 extends over 16 amino acids. The CDR3 region has the DNA TGTGCCAGCAGTGAATTCGGCAGCGGTTCCCCCGGGGGGCAGTTCTTC. Protein product: CASSEFGSGSPGGQFF.

This chain joins TRBV5-4 and TRBJ2-1; D call uncertain. CDR1 and CDR2 (germline): SGHNT, YYREEE (reference sequence). Trimming left V 6 bases short and J 4 bases short, with 11 bases between. The CDR3 runs to 13 residues. In DNA, the CDR3 is TGTGCCAGCACCTTTGGGCAGTACAATGAGCAGTTCTTC. This translates into CASTFGQYNEQFF.

J is TRBJ1-1 and V is TRBV6-5, with no clear D. Germline lookup yields CDR1 MNHEY and CDR2 SVGAGI. Trimming stripped 4 bases from V and 3 bases from J, with 3 bases between. This CDR3 contains 11 residues. The CDR3 loop reads CASSSDTEAFF. As DNA, the CDR3 is TGTGCCAGCAGTTCTGACACTGAAGCTTTCTTT.

The chain has TRBV7-9 and TRBJ2-5; D remains unclear. CDR1 is SEHNR, CDR2 FQNEAQ, per germline (reference sequence). The germline V and J ends were trimmed by 0 bases and 4 bases, with 9 bases remaining between them. The length of the CDR3 is 14 residues. The CDR3 loop reads CASSLAARRETQYF. CDR3 DNA sequence: TGTGCCAGCAGCTTAGCGGCACGTAGAGAGACCCAGTACTTC.

This clone was picked up a small number of times. The chain couples TRBV9 to TRBJ1-1, with D hard to call. The CDR3 covers 13 residues. Germline values: CDR1 SGDLS, CDR2 YYNGEE. V was shortened by 3 bases and J by 7 bases, with 13 bases between the two germline ends. The CDR3 loop is CASSAIMGGEAFF. The CDR3 DNA sequence: TGTGCCAGCAGCGCCATCATGGGTGGTGAAGCTTTCTTT. Combining the CDR3 with reference TRBV9 and TRBJ1-1 gives the whole variable domain DSGVTQTPKHLITATGQRVTLRCSPRSGDLSVYWYQQSLDQGLQFLIQYYNGEERAKGNILERFSAQQFPDLHSELNLSSLELGDSALYFCASSAIMGGEAFFGQGTRLTVV.

Judged by abundance, this clone is large. The chain joins TRBV5-4 to TRBJ2-1; 9 nucleotides align to TRBD1. Germline loops: CDR1 SGHNT, CDR2 YYREEE (reference sequence). This CDR3 is built from 14 residues. Trimming cost V 6 bases and J 4 bases; bases outside gene matches: 5. CDR3 sequence reads: CASIRDRDYNEQFF. The CDR3 DNA follows: TGTGCCAGCATCAGGGACAGGGATTACAATGAGCAGTTCTTC.

V gene TRBV5-1 combines with J gene TRBJ2-1, with 9 nucleotides matching TRBD2. This CDR3 has 18 residues. With 1 base clipped from V and 0 bases from J, the junction kept 8 bases outside the gene matches. Germline loops: CDR1 SGHRS, CDR2 YFSETQ. The CDR3, as DNA: TGCGCCAGCAGCTTGCCCCTGGCTAGCGGGATCTCCTACAATGAGCAGTTCTTC. Amino acid sequence: CASSLPLASGISYNEQFF.